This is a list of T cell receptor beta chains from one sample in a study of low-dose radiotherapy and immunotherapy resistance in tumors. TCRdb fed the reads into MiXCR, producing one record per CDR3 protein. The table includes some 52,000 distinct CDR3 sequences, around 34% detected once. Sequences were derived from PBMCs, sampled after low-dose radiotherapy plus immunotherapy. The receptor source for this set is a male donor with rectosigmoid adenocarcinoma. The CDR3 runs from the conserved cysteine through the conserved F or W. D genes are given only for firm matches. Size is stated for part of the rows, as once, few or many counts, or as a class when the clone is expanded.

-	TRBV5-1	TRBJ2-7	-	CASSLQVTNNEQYF	TGCGCCAGCAGCTTACAGGTTACGAACAACGAGCAGTACTTC
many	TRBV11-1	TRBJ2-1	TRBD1	CASSSGQSVRTEQFF	TGTGCCAGCAGCTCGGGACAGTCAGTGAGGACTGAGCAGTTCTTC
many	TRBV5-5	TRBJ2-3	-	CASSLAEDTDTQYF	TGTGCCAGCAGCTTGGCGGAAGACACAGATACGCAGTATTTT
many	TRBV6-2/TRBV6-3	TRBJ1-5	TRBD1	CASTNRGQGRGNQPQHF	TGTGCCAGCACCAACCGGGGACAGGGAAGGGGCAATCAGCCCCAGCATTTT
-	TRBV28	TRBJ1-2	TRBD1	CASSPGTGLNYGYTF	TGTGCCAGCAGCCCCGGGACAGGACTTAACTATGGCTACACCTTC
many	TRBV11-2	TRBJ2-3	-	CASSFRLGGTDTQYF	TGTGCCAGCAGCTTCCGTCTTGGGGGCACAGATACGCAGTATTTT
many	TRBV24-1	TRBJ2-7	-	CATSDPARGINEQYF	TGTGCCACCAGTGACCCTGCTCGGGGGATCAACGAGCAGTACTTC
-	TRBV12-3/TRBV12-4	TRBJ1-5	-	CASSGQPNQPQHF	TGTGCCAGCAGTGGACAGCCTAATCAGCCCCAGCATTTT
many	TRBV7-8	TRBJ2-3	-	CASRAVARRADTQYF	TGTGCCAGCAGAGCGGTTGCGAGGCGAGCAGATACGCAGTATTTT
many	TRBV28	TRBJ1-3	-	CASSLRGNTIYF	TGTGCCAGCAGTTTAAGGGGAAACACCATATATTTT
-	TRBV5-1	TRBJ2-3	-	CASRDARATDTQYF	TGCGCCAGCCGCGACGCGCGGGCCACAGATACGCAGTATTTT
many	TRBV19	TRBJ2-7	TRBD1	CASRGQGAPGLEQYF	TGTGCCAGTAGAGGACAGGGGGCTCCGGGTCTCGAGCAGTACTTC
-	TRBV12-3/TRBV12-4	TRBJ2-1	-	CASSLRQGSRHEQFF	TGTGCCAGCAGTTTAAGGCAGGGAAGTCGCCATGAGCAGTTCTTC
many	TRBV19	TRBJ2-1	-	CASTKTQSSYNEQFF	TGTGCCAGTACTAAGACTCAGAGCTCCTACAATGAGCAGTTCTTC
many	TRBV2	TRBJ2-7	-	CASSDPVGEYEQYF	TGTGCCAGCAGTGACCCCGTAGGAGAGTACGAGCAGTACTTC
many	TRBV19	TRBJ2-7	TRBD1	CASRLGTGGGYEQYF	TGTGCCAGTAGACTGGGGACAGGTGGGGGCTACGAGCAGTACTTC
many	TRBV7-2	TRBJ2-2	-	CASSLGGANTGELFF	TGTGCCAGCAGCTTAGGCGGGGCGAACACCGGGGAGCTGTTTTTT
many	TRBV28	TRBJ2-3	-	CASSLQVLSGGTLKIGTDTQYF	TGTGCCAGCAGTTTACAGGTCCTAAGTGGCGGCACCCTGAAAATCGGCACAGATACGCAGTATTTT
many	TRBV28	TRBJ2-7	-	CASLPGGSYEQYF	TGTGCCAGCCTACCAGGCGGAAGCTACGAGCAGTACTTC
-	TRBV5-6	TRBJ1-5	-	CASSSGWGEGQPQHF	TGTGCCAGCAGCAGCGGATGGGGGGAGGGTCAGCCCCAGCATTTT
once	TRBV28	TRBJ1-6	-	CASSLRGFNSPLHF	TGTGCCAGCAGTTTACGGGGGTTCAATTCACCCCTCCACTTT
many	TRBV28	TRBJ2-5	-	CASSLPGLALAETQYF	TGTGCCAGCAGTTTGCCAGGGTTGGCCCTCGCAGAGACCCAGTACTTC
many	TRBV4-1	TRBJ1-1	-	CASSDLGKHGKDTEAFF	TGCGCCAGCAGCGACCTTGGGAAACATGGGAAGGACACTGAAGCTTTCTTT
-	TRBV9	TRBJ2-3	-	CASSVTGSLATDTQYF	TGTGCCAGCAGCGTAACCGGATCTCTGGCCACAGATACGCAGTATTTT
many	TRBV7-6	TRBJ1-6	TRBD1	CASSRGAGGYNSPLHF	TGTGCCAGCAGCCGCGGGGCAGGGGGATATAATTCACCCCTCCACTTT
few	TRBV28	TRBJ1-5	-	CASRGRLNQPQHF	TGTGCCAGCCGGGGGCGCCTCAATCAGCCCCAGCATTTT
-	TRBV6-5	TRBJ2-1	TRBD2	CASSYSASGSTYNEQFF	TGTGCCAGCAGTTACTCGGCTAGCGGGAGTACCTACAATGAGCAGTTCTTC
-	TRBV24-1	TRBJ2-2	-	CATSDSTPKSGATGELFF	TGTGCCACCAGTGATTCAACGCCCAAGTCGGGGGCCACCGGGGAGCTGTTTTTT
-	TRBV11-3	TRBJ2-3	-	CASSLVGRKDTQYF	TGTGCCAGCAGCTTAGTGGGAAGGAAGGATACGCAGTATTTT
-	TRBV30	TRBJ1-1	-	CAWSSFGGSNTEAFF	TGTGCCTGGAGTTCGTTCGGGGGCTCGAACACTGAAGCTTTCTTT